This T cell receptor (beta chain) was identified in a study of blood T cell repertoires in COVID-19. Across the study: Spain, Italy and the United States supplied samples that represented acute and convalescent COVID-19. The analysed material was cDNA or gDNA that came from T cells, B-cell-depleted T cells, or PBMCs.

Sequenced by immunoSEQ multiplex PCR; TCRdb stores in-frame clones only, minus some. The sample lists over 150,000 clones, about 86% seen once, with about 29% in the top ten. After removal of 5 bases from V and 4 bases from J, the junction contained 6 bases not matched to a gene. The CDR3 loop spans 14 amino acids. CDR1 and CDR2 (germline): SEHNR, FQNEAQ (reference sequence). The chain recombines TRBV7-9 with TRBJ1-1; 8 nucleotides line up with TRBD1. This receptor was identified in a woman aged 55-70 years with acute or convalescent COVID-19. Material: peripheral blood. The CDR3 is CASSPTGEGTEAFF. The CDR3 DNA reads TGTGCCAGCAGCCCGACAGGGGAGGGCACTGAAGCTTTCTTT.